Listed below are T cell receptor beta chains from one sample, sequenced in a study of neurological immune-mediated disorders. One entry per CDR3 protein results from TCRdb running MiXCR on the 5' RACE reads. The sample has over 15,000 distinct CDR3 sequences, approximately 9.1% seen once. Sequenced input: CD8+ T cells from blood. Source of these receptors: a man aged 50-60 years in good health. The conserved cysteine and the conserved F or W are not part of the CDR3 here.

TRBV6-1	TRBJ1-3	ASSEGRVFNTIY
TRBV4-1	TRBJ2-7	ASSIQGRHEQY
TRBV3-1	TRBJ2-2	ASSPLAGHTGELF
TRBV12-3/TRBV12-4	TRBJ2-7	ASSTTGGSSYEQY
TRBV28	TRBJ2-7	ASSFGSIDEQY
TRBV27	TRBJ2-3	ASRQGYTDTQY
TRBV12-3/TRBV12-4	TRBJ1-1	ASSSGGYTEAF
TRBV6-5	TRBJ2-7	ASSGPGSGGYEQY
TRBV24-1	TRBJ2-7	ATSEGGEQY
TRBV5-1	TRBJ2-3	ATRSGRTDTQY
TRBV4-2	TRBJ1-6	ASSQEEGVGSYNSPLH
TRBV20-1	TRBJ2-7	SAALADPYEQY
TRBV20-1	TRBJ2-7	SAELAGAYEQY
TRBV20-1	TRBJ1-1	SAKGVTEAF
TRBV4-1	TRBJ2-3	ASSQDPLAGGITDTQY
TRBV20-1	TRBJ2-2	SARVPGAGELF
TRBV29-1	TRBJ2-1	SFRTGVEQF